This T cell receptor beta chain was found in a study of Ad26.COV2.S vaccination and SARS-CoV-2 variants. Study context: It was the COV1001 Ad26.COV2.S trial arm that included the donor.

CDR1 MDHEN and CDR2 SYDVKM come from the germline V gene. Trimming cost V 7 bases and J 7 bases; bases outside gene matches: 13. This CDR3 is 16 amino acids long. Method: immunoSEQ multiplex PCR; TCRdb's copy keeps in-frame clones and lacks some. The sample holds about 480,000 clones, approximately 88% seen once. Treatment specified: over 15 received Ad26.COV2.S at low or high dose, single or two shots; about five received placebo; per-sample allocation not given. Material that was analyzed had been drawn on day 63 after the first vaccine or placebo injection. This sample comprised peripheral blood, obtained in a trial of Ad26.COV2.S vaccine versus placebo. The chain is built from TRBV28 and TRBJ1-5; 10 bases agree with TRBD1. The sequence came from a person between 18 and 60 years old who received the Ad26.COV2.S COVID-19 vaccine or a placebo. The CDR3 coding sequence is TGTGCCAGCACCCGACAGGGGGCGGGGGGTTTGCAGCCCCAGCATTTT. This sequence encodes CASTRQGAGGLQPQHF.